This TCR beta chain was captured by sequencing in a study of T cell changes during pregnancy in multiple sclerosis. The method was immunoSEQ multiplex PCR; TCRdb's version includes in-frame clones alone and lacks a portion of them. The sample consists of fewer than 45,000 clones, just under 95% of them appearing once. This CDR3 has 13 residues. The germline gives CDR1 GTSNPN, CDR2 SVGIG (reference sequence). V dropped 5 bases and J dropped 5; count of bases not matched to a gene: 7. This clonotype originated in a female donor with multiple sclerosis, enrolled in a pregnancy study. Sample: CD4+ T cells from peripheral blood mononuclear cells, taken in the first trimester of pregnancy. This chain uses TRBV30 with TRBJ2-5, with 8 positions matching TRBD2. The CDR3 spells CAWDGLARETQYF. CDR3 bases: TGTGCCTGGGATGGACTAGCCCGGGAGACCCAGTACTTC.